This T cell receptor (beta chain) was recorded in a study of T-cell memory formation after mild COVID-19. Study-wide points: For contracting clones, CD4+ ones sat mainly in CM and EM, CD8+ in EMRA.

In TCRdb, the 5' RACE reads were re-called with MiXCR into one record per CDR3 protein. The data show 350,000 or so distinct CDR3 sequences, with under 25% seen just once and roughly 21% held by the top ten. Concerning this clonotype: The antigen is undetermined.

The length of the CDR3 is 15 residues. Germline values: CDR1 LGHNA, CDR2 YNFKEQ. V lost 0 bases and J 6 bases, leaving 15 bases between the germline ends. The sequenced sample was PBMCs or a T cell subset sorted from them (not recorded which). The sequence came from a man between 18 and 35 years old who had mild COVID-19 (a few samples of this study predate the infection). Cell type and time point are not known. The V gene is TRBV4-2, the J gene TRBJ2-7, with D tentatively TRBD2 (5 bases). The CDR3 protein is CASSQDTPGRAEQYF. CDR3 coding DNA: TGTGCCAGCAGCCAAGATACCCCGGGAAGGGCCGAGCAGTACTTC.